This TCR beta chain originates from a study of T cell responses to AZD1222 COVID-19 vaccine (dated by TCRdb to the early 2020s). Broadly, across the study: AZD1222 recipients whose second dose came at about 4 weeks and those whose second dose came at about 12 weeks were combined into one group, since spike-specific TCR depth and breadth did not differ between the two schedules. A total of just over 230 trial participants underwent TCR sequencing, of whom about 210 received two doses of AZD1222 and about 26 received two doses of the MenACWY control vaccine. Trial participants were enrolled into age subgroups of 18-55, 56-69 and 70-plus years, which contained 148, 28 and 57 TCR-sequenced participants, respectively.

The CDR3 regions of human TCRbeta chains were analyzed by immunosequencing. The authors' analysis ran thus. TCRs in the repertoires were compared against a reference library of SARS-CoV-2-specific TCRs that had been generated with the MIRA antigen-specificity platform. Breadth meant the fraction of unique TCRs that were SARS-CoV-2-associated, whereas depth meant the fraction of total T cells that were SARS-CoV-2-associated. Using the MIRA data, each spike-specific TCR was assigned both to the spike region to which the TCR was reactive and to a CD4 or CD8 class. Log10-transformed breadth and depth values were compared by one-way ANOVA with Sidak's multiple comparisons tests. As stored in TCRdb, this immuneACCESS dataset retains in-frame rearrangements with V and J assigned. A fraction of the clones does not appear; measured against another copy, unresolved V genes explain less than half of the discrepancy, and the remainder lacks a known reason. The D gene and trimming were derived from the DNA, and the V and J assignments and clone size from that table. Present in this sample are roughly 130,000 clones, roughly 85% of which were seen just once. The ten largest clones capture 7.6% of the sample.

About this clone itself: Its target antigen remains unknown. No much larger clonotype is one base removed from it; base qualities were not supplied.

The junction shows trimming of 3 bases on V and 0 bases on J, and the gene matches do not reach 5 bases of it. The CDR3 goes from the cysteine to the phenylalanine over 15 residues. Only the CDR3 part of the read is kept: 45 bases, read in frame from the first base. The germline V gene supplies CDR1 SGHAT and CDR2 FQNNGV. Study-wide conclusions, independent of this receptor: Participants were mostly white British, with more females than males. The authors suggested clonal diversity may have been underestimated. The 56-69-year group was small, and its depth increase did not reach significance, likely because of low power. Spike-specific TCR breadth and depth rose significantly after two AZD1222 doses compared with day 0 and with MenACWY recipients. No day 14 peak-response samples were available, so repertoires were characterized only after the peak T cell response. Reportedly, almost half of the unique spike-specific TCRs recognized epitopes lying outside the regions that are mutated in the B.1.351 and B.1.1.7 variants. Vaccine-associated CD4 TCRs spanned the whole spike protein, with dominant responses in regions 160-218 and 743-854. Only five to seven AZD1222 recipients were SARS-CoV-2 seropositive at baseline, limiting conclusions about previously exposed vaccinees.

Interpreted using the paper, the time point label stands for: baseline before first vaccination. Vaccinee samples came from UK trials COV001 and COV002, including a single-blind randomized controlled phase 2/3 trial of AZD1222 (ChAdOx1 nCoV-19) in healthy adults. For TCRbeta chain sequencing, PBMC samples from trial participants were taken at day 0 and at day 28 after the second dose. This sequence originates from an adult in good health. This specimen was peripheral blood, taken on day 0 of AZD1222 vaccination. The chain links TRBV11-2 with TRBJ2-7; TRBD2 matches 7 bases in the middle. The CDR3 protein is CASSFGRGDSYEQYF. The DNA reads TGTGCCAGCAGCTTTGGACGGGGGGACTCCTACGAGCAGTACTTC. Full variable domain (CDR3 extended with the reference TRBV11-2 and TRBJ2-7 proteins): EAGVAQSPRYKIIEKRQSVAFWCNPISGHATLYWYQQILGQGPKLLIQFQNNGVVDDSQLPKDRFSAERLKGVDSTLKIQPAKLEDSAVYLCASSFGRGDSYEQYFGPGTRLTVT.